The following is a TCR beta chain sequence with its context. Its antigen remains unidentified. The data derive from a study of OX40 agonist ivuxolimab in advanced cancers. Study-level background: Dose-escalation patients were diagnosed with hepatocellular carcinoma, melanoma, renal cell cancer or head and neck cancer.

Germline-derived CDR1 and CDR2 are MNHNS and SASEGT. Trimming left V 0 bases short and J 2 bases short, with 11 bases between. The CDR3 loop spans 16 amino acids. This table comes from immunoSEQ multiplex PCR, and its TCRdb copy is limited to in-frame clones, with some not included. The profile shows about 100,000 clones, about 89% of them singletons. Overall study results and limits: CD8+ T cells averaged more expanded clones than CD4+.

The chain is built from TRBV6-1 and TRBJ2-1; no firm D call. This receptor was taken from an adult with an advanced solid tumor such as melanoma, head and neck, liver or kidney cancer. The sequenced sample was CD4+ or CD8+ T cells sorted from blood, obtained in a trial of the OX40 agonist ivuxolimab. The CDR3 loop is CASSEAFTDTYNEQFF. The CDR3 DNA reads TGTGCCAGCAGTGAAGCCTTTACAGACACCTACAATGAGCAGTTCTTC.